Below are 18 T cell receptor beta chains sequenced from a single sample in a study of CD8 T cells in ankylosing spondylitis. One entry per CDR3 protein, called by TCRdb with MiXCR from the 5' RACE reads. The data contain some 350,000 distinct CDR3 sequences, about 15% of them singletons. Sequenced material: blood, either unsorted or a sorted T cell fraction (not recorded which). These receptors originate from a male donor with ankylosing spondylitis or in good health (not recorded which).

The chain links TRBV24-1 to TRBJ1-2; D is ambiguous. Germline V gene lookup returns CDR1 KGHDR and CDR2 SFDVKD. The CDR3 consists of 10 residues. V was clipped by 5 bases and J by 8 bases, with 5 bases between them. The CDR3 bases are TGTGCCACCAGTGGCGACGGCTACACCTTC. Translation: CATSGDGYTF.

With respect to this clonotype: Compared with germline, one end of the junction differs, possibly owing to a read error. The chain carries TRBV27 and TRBJ2-1; 11 positions agree with TRBD2. Germline V gene data show CDR1 as MNHEY and CDR2 as SMNVEV (reference sequence). The CDR3 runs to 17 residues. DNA of the CDR3: TGTGCCAGCAATTTAGCGGGAGGGCCTGGGTCCTACAATGAGCAGTTCTTC. It translates to CASNLAGGPGSYNEQFF.

CDR3 nucleotides: TGTGCCAGCAGTTACGAGGGAGGGGGGGGAACTGAAGCTTTCTTT. Protein sequence: CASSYEGGGGTEAFF. The rearrangement uses TRBV6-5 and TRBJ1-1; perhaps TRBD1 as D (6 bases). Germline V gene sequence: CDR1 MNHEY, CDR2 SVGAGI. The CDR3 covers 15 residues. Trimming stripped 2 bases from V and 5 bases from J, with 15 bases between.

This clonotype showed up many times. The chain combines TRBV10-3 with TRBJ1-1; 8 nucleotides match TRBD1. The V segment lost 3 bases and the J segment 3 bases; nucleotides outside the gene matches: 3. Germline V gene data show CDR1 as ENHRY and CDR2 as SYGVKD. This CDR3 has 14 residues. The chain's CDR3 is CAISDRGPDTEAFF. CDR3 nucleotide sequence: TGTGCCATCAGTGACAGGGGGCCGGACACTGAAGCTTTCTTT.

The chain joins TRBV12-3 or TRBV12-4 to TRBJ2-5; D is ambiguous. The length of the CDR3 is 14 residues. V lost 7 bases to trimming and J lost 5 bases, with 17 bases between them. The CDR3 DNA reads as TGTGCCAGCAAACCCGGCCGCTACTGGGAGACCCAGTACTTC. Translated: CASKPGRYWETQYF.

The chain combines TRBV12-3 or TRBV12-4 with TRBJ1-1; no firm D call. There are 13 residues in the CDR3. V was shortened by 7 bases and J by 0 bases, with 9 bases between the two germline ends. The CDR3 region is CASTEGMNTEAFF. The CDR3 DNA sequence: TGTGCCAGCACCGAGGGTATGAACACTGAAGCTTTCTTT.

This clonotype has only a few counts. The chain has TRBV5-1 and TRBJ2-1; D ambiguous. The germline V gene has CDR1 SGHRS and CDR2 YFSETQ. This CDR3 is built from 14 residues. Trimming removed 2 bases at V and 4 bases at J, with 10 bases between. The CDR3 sequence is CASSFSGEYNEQFF. CDR3 coding DNA: TGCGCCAGCAGCTTCTCAGGTGAATACAATGAGCAGTTCTTC. Filled out from reference TRBV5-1 and TRBJ2-1, the complete variable domain reads KAGVTQTPRYLIKTRGQQVTLSCSPISGHRSVSWYQQTPGQGLQFLFEYFSETQRNKGNFPGRFSGRQFSNSRSEMNVSTLELGDSALYLCASSFSGEYNEQFFGPGTRLTVL.

This clonotype has more than one count but fewer than ten. V usage is TRBV20-1 and J usage is TRBJ2-3; possibly TRBD2 for D (6 bases). The CDR3 runs to 14 residues. The V gene lost 5 bases and the J gene lost 3 bases, with 15 bases spanning the gap. CDR1 and CDR2 from the germline V gene are DFQATT and SNEGSKA (reference sequence). CDR3 protein: CSAASGGATDTQYF. In DNA, the CDR3 is TGCAGTGCTGCAAGCGGAGGGGCGACAGATACGCAGTATTTT.

This clonotype was seen more than once but under ten times. The gene calls are TRBV5-6 and TRBJ2-2; 9 bases align to TRBD2. J gave up 2 bases and V 3 bases, and 8 bases lay outside the gene matches. This CDR3 contains 17 residues. Germline assignment: CDR1 SGHDT and CDR2 YYEEEE. CDR3: CASSWTQRGVNTGELFF. CDR3 bases: TGTGCCAGCAGCTGGACCCAGCGGGGGGTCAACACCGGGGAGCTGTTTTTT.

This clonotype was seen repeatedly, ten times or more. This chain uses TRBV11-2 with TRBJ1-2, with a weak D call TRBD1 (5 bases). From germline, CDR1 is SGHAT and CDR2 FQNNGV. With 5 bases removed from V and 3 bases from J, the gap between germline ends came to 10 bases. The CDR3 is 13 amino acids. The CDR3 loop is CASSPEGYYGYTF. Here the CDR3 DNA reads TGTGCCAGCAGCCCCGAGGGGTACTATGGCTACACCTTC.

This clonotype was counted a few times. The chain joins TRBV7-9 to TRBJ2-5; 8 nucleotides agree with TRBD1. Looked up from germline, CDR1 is SEHNR and CDR2 is FQNEAQ (reference sequence). This CDR3 is 14 amino acids long. The V gene end was trimmed by 5 bases and the J gene end by 5 bases; junction bases not matched to a gene: 7. The CDR3 spells CASSPRQGWETQYF. In DNA, the CDR3 is TGTGCCAGCAGCCCCAGACAGGGGTGGGAGACCCAGTACTTC.

The sample holds many counts of this clonotype. This sequence joins TRBV12-3 or TRBV12-4 and TRBJ2-7; 9 bases map to TRBD1. Trimming took 5 bases from V and 4 from J; bases not matched to a gene: 9. The CDR3 is 15 amino acids. The CDR3 protein is CASSAPGTGLYEQYF. The CDR3 bases are TGTGCCAGCAGTGCTCCCGGGACAGGGCTGTACGAGCAGTACTTC.

This clonotype was seen a few times. The gene calls are TRBV6-1 and TRBJ2-1; tentative D call: TRBD2 (6 bases). V lost 5 bases and J lost 0, with 17 bases in between. Germline-derived CDR1 and CDR2 are MNHNS and SASEGT. This CDR3 is built from 17 residues. CDR3 in amino acids: CASSPPAGGGSYNEQFF. The CDR3, as DNA: TGTGCCAGCAGTCCCCCGGCCGGGGGAGGCTCCTACAATGAGCAGTTCTTC.

The gene calls are TRBV30 and TRBJ2-3; TRBD2 aligns across 8 bases. With V trimmed by 6 bases and J by 1 base, 6 bases remained unmatched. Germline V CDR1 and CDR2: GTSNPN, SVGIG (reference sequence). This CDR3 has 14 residues. The CDR3 DNA reads as TGTGCCTGCATTCTAGCGGGCCGCACAGATACGCAGTATTTT. This translates into CACILAGRTDTQYF. The full variable domain, completed using reference TRBV30 and TRBJ2-3, is SQTIHQWPATLVQPVGSPLSLECTVEGTSNPNLYWYRQAAGRGLQLLFYSVGIGQISSEVPQNLSASRPQDRQFILSSKKLLLSDSGFYLCACILAGRTDTQYFGPGTRLTVL.

CDR3 sequence reads: CASTGSGANEKLFF. The DNA for the CDR3 is TGTGCCAGCACCGGGTCGGGGGCGAACGAAAAACTGTTTTTT. The J gene is TRBJ1-4, the V gene TRBV7-9, with D maybe TRBD1 (6 bases). This CDR3 contains 14 residues. The germline CDR1 and CDR2 sequences are SEHNR and FQNEAQ (reference sequence). V gave up 7 bases and J gave up 8 bases, with 17 bases separating them.

V usage is TRBV5-1 and J usage is TRBJ2-1; perhaps TRBD2 as D (7 bases). V lost 6 bases and J 0 bases, leaving 13 bases between the germline ends. There are 15 residues in the CDR3. CDR1 is SGHRS, CDR2 YFSETQ, per germline. The CDR3 nucleotides read TGCGCCAGCAAGGGGGGGACTACCTCCTACAATGAGCAGTTCTTC. Amino acids: CASKGGTTSYNEQFF.

V and J are TRBV4-2 and TRBJ2-3; 7 bases are a match to TRBD2. CDR1 is LGHNA, CDR2 YNFKEQ, per germline. This CDR3 has 17 residues. V shed 4 bases and J 0 bases; nucleotides not matched to a gene: 10. CDR3 sequence reads: CASSLVTSASSTDTQYF. The CDR3 DNA reads as TGTGCCAGCAGCCTGGTTACTAGCGCCTCTAGCACAGATACGCAGTATTTT.

This clonotype was counted ten times or more. The gene calls are TRBV12-3 or TRBV12-4 and TRBJ2-2; 9 bases are a match to TRBD1. The V gene end was trimmed by 7 bases and the J gene end by 7 bases; junction bases not matched to a gene: 7. This CDR3 has 14 amino acids. DNA of the CDR3: TGTGCCAGCACCGTAACAGGGGGCAGCGGGGAGCTGTTTTTT. It specifies CASTVTGGSGELFF.